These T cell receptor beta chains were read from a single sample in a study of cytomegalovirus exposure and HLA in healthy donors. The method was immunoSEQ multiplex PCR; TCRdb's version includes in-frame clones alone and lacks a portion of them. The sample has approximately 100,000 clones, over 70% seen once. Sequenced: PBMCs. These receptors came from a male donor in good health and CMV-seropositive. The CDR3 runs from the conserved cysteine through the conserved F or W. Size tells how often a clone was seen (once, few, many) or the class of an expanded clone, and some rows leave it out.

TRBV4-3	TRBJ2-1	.	CASSQDITSKYNEQFF
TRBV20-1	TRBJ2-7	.	CSPARSYEQYF
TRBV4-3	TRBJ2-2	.	CASSQVGYRNTGELFF
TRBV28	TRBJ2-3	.	CASSRSPDTQYF
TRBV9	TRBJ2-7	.	CASSEGLAGVRGRSYEQYF
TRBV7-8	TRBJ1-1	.	CASSFSSRNTEAFF
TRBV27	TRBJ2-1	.	CVSSLSMSSRHNEQFF
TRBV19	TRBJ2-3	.	CASRGDPAASTDTQYF
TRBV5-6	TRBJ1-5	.	CASSLGQQPQHF
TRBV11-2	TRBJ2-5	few	CASSSSGNQETQYF
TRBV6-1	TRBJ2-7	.	CASSGYRSARGGEQYF
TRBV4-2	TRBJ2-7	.	CASSQDQLAGYEQYF
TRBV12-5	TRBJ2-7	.	CASGLPDRVGYEQYF
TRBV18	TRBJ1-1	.	CASSPPVLAEAFF
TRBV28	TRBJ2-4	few	CASSFVAGGKNIQYF